The rows below give T cell receptor beta chains drawn from one sample of a study of CD8+CD57+ T cells in acquired aplastic anemia. In TCRdb, the reads were re-called with MiXCR into one record per CDR3 protein. The repertoire consists of hundreds of thousands of distinct CDR3 sequences, with roughly half occurring once and the leading ten covering over 7.5%. Sequenced: sorted CD4+, CD8+, or CD8+CD57+ T cells (not recorded which) from PBMCs. All receptors come from a human donor with aplastic anemia. Each CDR3 is given with its conserved first and last residue. The D gene is left open where the match is weak. The size of a clone is reported for some rows only, either as once, few or many, or as a class for expanded clones.

V gene	J gene	D gene	clone size	CDR3 protein	CDR3 DNA
TRBV11-2	TRBJ2-7	-	-	CASQHQDSEAYEQYF	TGTGCCAGCCAGCATCAGGACAGCGAAGCCTACGAGCAGTACTTC
TRBV10-1	TRBJ1-4	-	-	CASSYSGGRNEKLFF	TGTGCCAGCAGTTACTCGGGGGGCAGAAATGAAAAACTGTTTTTT
TRBV4-1	TRBJ2-7	TRBD2	many	CASSQSAGGGYEQYF	TGCGCCAGCAGCCAATCGGCGGGGGGCGGCTACGAGCAGTACTTC
TRBV5-8	TRBJ2-5	TRBD2	many	CASSLAGVQETQYF	TGTGCCAGCAGCCTAGCGGGAGTCCAAGAGACCCAGTACTTC
TRBV15	TRBJ1-5	TRBD1	few	CATSRDLLTGVNQPQHF	TGTGCCACCAGCAGGGACTTACTGACAGGGGTGAATCAGCCCCAGCATTTT
TRBV29-1	TRBJ1-1	-	-	CSVVSLMNTEAFF	TGCAGCGTTGTATCGCTTATGAACACTGAAGCTTTCTTT
TRBV9	TRBJ2-5	TRBD2	many	CASSPMRTSGETQYF	TGTGCCAGCAGCCCCATGAGGACTAGCGGAGAGACCCAGTACTTC
TRBV7-9	TRBJ2-1	TRBD2	-	CASSPPTSGYNEQFF	TGTGCCAGCAGCCCCCCGACTAGCGGGTACAATGAGCAGTTCTTC
TRBV10-1	TRBJ2-2	TRBD1	many	CASSVSPRDSANTGELFF	TGCGCCAGCAGTGTTTCTCCGAGGGACAGCGCGAACACCGGGGAGCTGTTTTTT
TRBV20-1	TRBJ2-7	TRBD1	-	CSAHKPGQGYEQYF	TGCAGTGCCCACAAACCGGGACAGGGGTACGAGCAGTACTTC
TRBV13	TRBJ1-4	TRBD1	-	CAISEAQGANEKLFF	TGTGCCATCAGTGAAGCGCAGGGGGCTAATGAAAAACTGTTTTTT
TRBV9	TRBJ1-2	-	-	CASSDTRRSVYGYTF	TGTGCCAGCAGCGATACTAGACGGAGCGTCTATGGCTACACCTTC
TRBV5-6	TRBJ2-1	-	many	CASSLGQDTYNEQFF	TGTGCCAGCAGCTTGGGGCAGGACACCTACAATGAGCAGTTCTTC
TRBV28	TRBJ2-7	-	-	CASTHQAGNYRNEQYF	TGTGCCAGCACTCACCAGGCGGGAAACTACCGGAACGAGCAGTACTTC
TRBV5-4	TRBJ2-7	TRBD2	-	CASSLAGGLAGDDEQYF	TGTGCCAGCAGCTTGGCCGGGGGACTAGCGGGAGATGACGAGCAGTACTTC
TRBV29-1	TRBJ1-5	-	-	CSVGWSGDSNQPQHF	TGCAGCGTTGGCTGGTCAGGCGATAGCAATCAGCCCCAGCATTTT
TRBV10-3	TRBJ1-1	-	many	CAITPTPDRPNTEAFF	TGTGCCATCACCCCGACCCCGGACAGACCCAACACTGAAGCTTTCTTT
TRBV2	TRBJ2-5	TRBD2	-	CASTNGLAGGKETQYF	TGTGCCAGCACTAATGGACTAGCGGGGGGGAAAGAGACCCAGTACTTC
TRBV5-4	TRBJ2-7	TRBD2	many	CASTIAGGYEQYF	TGTGCCAGCACCATAGCGGGGGGCTACGAGCAGTACTTC
TRBV7-3	TRBJ2-5	-	-	CASSQIQETQYF	TGTGCCAGCAGCCAAATCCAAGAGACCCAGTACTTC
TRBV11-2	TRBJ1-1	-	-	CASAAGRQSTEAFF	TGTGCCAGCGCCGCGGGCCGACAGAGCACTGAAGCTTTCTTT
TRBV6-5	TRBJ2-7	-	many	CASSYRSLGSYEQYF	TGTGCCAGCAGTTACAGGAGCTTGGGTTCCTACGAGCAGTACTTC
TRBV12-3/TRBV12-4	TRBJ2-1	-	once	CASRPGPNEQFF	TGTGCCAGCAGACCGGGGCCTAATGAGCAGTTCTTC
TRBV7-6	TRBJ2-1	-	-	CASSLPLGPRNEQFF	TGTGCCAGCAGCTTACCTCTTGGGCCGAGGAATGAGCAGTTCTTC